Shown below are 24 T cell receptor beta chains from a single sample sequenced in a study of blood T cell repertoires in COVID-19. Data came from immunoSEQ multiplex PCR; TCRdb stores just in-frame clones and leaves some out. Of about 200,000 clones listed, 70% to 90% are singletons. The source material was peripheral blood. These receptor sequences come from a man aged 45-60 years with COVID-19, enrolled during active disease.

The chain combines TRBV15 with TRBJ2-3; the match to TRBD1 covers 8 bases. Trimming removed 0 bases from V and 0 bases from J; junction bases left unmatched: 5. Germline CDR1 and CDR2: LNHNV and YYDKDF (reference sequence). CDR3 length: 17 residues. The CDR3 sequence is CATSREQGAVSTDTQYF. For the CDR3, the DNA is TGTGCCACCAGCAGAGAGCAGGGGGCTGTGAGCACAGATACGCAGTATTTT.

The rearrangement links TRBV5-1 to TRBJ1-5; 10 nucleotides agree with TRBD1. After removal of 4 bases from V and 5 bases from J, the junction contained 3 bases not matched to a gene. CDR1 SGHRS and CDR2 YFSETQ come from the germline V gene. The CDR3 has 14 residues. The CDR3 sequence: CASSRDRGDQPQHF. The CDR3 DNA sequence: TGCGCCAGCAGCCGGGACAGGGGCGATCAGCCCCAGCATTTT.

The rearrangement uses TRBV7-2 and TRBJ2-7, with 7 bases fitting TRBD1. This CDR3 has 14 amino acids. Germline lookup yields CDR1 SGHTA and CDR2 FQGNSA. V dropped 5 bases and J dropped 2; count of bases not matched to a gene: 6. CDR3 nucleotide sequence: TGTGCCAGCAGCGCTAGACAGGGCCCCTACGAGCAGTACTTC. Encoded protein: CASSARQGPYEQYF.

The chain has TRBV9 and TRBJ2-3, with D perhaps TRBD2 (5 bases). The V end was cut by 0 bases, the J end by 11 bases, with 10 bases between. Per germline, CDR1 SGDLS and CDR2 YYNGEE. The CDR3 runs to 12 residues. For the CDR3, the DNA is TGTGCCAGCAGCGTAGTCCGGGGTGTGCAGTATTTT. This sequence encodes CASSVVRGVQYF.

The chain employs TRBV11-2 and TRBJ1-4; D is undetermined. CDR1 and CDR2 from the germline V gene are SGHAT and FQNNGV. The CDR3 has 14 residues. V gave up 5 bases and J gave up 7 bases, with 14 bases separating them. CDR3 sequence: CASSLAGIGEKLFF. CDR3 bases: TGTGCCAGCAGCCTAGCGGGGATAGGTGAAAAACTGTTTTTT. The whole variable domain, remainder taken from reference TRBV11-2 and TRBJ1-4, is EAGVAQSPRYKIIEKRQSVAFWCNPISGHATLYWYQQILGQGPKLLIQFQNNGVVDDSQLPKDRFSAERLKGVDSTLKIQPAKLEDSAVYLCASSLAGIGEKLFFGSGTQLSVL.

In the case of this clone: One end of the junction fails to match germline, which may point to a read error. The chain recombines TRBV7-2 with TRBJ1-5, with D maybe TRBD1 (6 bases). The CDR3 loop spans 15 amino acids. The germline CDR1 and CDR2 sequences are SGHTA and FQGNSA. Here the CDR3 DNA reads TGTGCCAGCAGCTTAAAGGGGGGGTCCGATCAGGCCCAGCATTTT. Protein: CASSLKGGSDQAQHF.

This clone was counted a few times. The rearrangement joins TRBV5-4 to TRBJ2-7; possibly TRBD2 for D (5 bases). Germline CDR1 is SGHNT and CDR2 is YYREEE (reference sequence). The CDR3 has 15 residues. Trimming took off 4 bases at V and 7 bases at J, with 21 bases between the two ends. DNA for the CDR3: TGTGCCAGCAGCCTAGAAAGCGGACGGATGCGTGAGCAGTACTTC. It specifies CASSLESGRMREQYF.

J is TRBJ2-1 and V is TRBV7-9; 10 positions match TRBD2. Losses at the gene ends were 5 bases for V and 12 bases for J; bases not matched to a gene: 13. Germline values: CDR1 SEHNR, CDR2 FQNEAQ (reference sequence). This CDR3 is built from 15 residues. The CDR3 DNA sequence: TGTGCCAGCAGCGTCGGGACTAGCGAGCGAGCCGGGCAGTTCTTC. It translates to CASSVGTSERAGQFF.

V gene TRBV28 combines with J gene TRBJ1-1; TRBD1 agrees at 7 bases. Germline V gene sequence: CDR1 MDHEN, CDR2 SYDVKM. The junction had 3 bases not matched to a gene; V was cut back by 7 bases and J by 4 bases. The CDR3 sequence is 12 residues long. Here the CDR3 reads CASKQGSTEAFF. CDR3 coding DNA: TGTGCCAGCAAACAGGGGAGCACTGAAGCTTTCTTT.

V is TRBV19 and J is TRBJ2-2; 9 bases are a match to TRBD1. The germline gives CDR1 LNHDA, CDR2 SQIVND (reference sequence). Germline trimming cut 0 bases from V and 6 bases from J; bases unmatched to any gene: 2. The CDR3 covers 15 residues. As DNA, the CDR3 is TGTGCCAGTAGTATAGAGGGACAGGGAGCCGGGGAGCTGTTTTTT. Translating gives CASSIEGQGAGELFF.

There are a few counts of this clone. The V call is TRBV5-5, the J call TRBJ1-3; 7 bases are shared with TRBD1. J lost 0 bases, V lost 0 bases, and 9 bases had no gene match. The CDR3 is 18 amino acids. The germline V gene has CDR1 SGHKS and CDR2 YYEKEE (reference sequence). The CDR3 region has the DNA TGTGCCAGCAGCTTGGGACAGGGTGGGAGCCCCTCTGGAAACACCATATATTTT. Its protein product is CASSLGQGGSPSGNTIYF.

This chain links TRBV28 with TRBJ2-7; D possibly corresponds to TRBD2 (5 bases). V was clipped by 6 bases and J by 6 bases, with 21 bases between them. CDR1 and CDR2 from the germline V gene are MDHEN and SYDVKM. The CDR3 runs to 15 residues. CDR3 in amino acids: CASRADSGSLFEQYF. Written as DNA, the CDR3 is TGTGCCAGCAGAGCGGACTCTGGGAGCCTTTTCGAGCAGTACTTC.

This chain uses TRBV6-2 or TRBV6-3 with TRBJ2-3; TRBD2 matches 8 bases. Germline values: CDR1 MNHEY, CDR2 SVGEGT. The CDR3 is 15 amino acids. Trimming took 2 bases from V and 0 from J; bases not matched to a gene: 1. The CDR3 nucleotides read TGTGCCAGCAGTTACGCGGGGGGTAGCACAGATACGCAGTATTTT. It specifies CASSYAGGSTDTQYF.

J is TRBJ2-7 and V is TRBV9; 11 positions agree with TRBD2. This CDR3 has 16 residues. The germline gives CDR1 SGDLS, CDR2 YYNGEE. The V and J ends lost 4 bases and 2 bases, in that order; junction bases with no gene match: 8. CDR3 protein: CASSPGTSGTTYEQYF. CDR3 sequence (DNA): TGTGCCAGCAGCCCAGGGACTAGCGGAACTACCTACGAGCAGTACTTC.

The chain links TRBV4-3 to TRBJ2-1; D is perhaps TRBD2 (5 bases). V was pared by 0 bases and J by 10 bases, with 7 bases between. The germline V gene has CDR1 LGHNA and CDR2 YSLEER. CDR3 length: 12 residues. CDR3 in DNA: TGCGCCAGCAGCCAAGATTCGGGGGAGCAGTTCTTC. Encoded protein: CASSQDSGEQFF.

Here the CDR3 DNA reads TGTGCCAGCAGCTTAGTGCTAGCGGGGGGGCCGATGCACCCGGGGGAGCTGTTTTTT. It specifies CASSLVLAGGPMHPGELFF. The V gene is TRBV7-6, the J gene TRBJ2-2; TRBD2 matches 12 bases. The CDR3 is 19 amino acids. Germline V gene lookup returns CDR1 SGHVS and CDR2 FNYEAQ. The junction had 14 bases not matched to a gene; V was cut back by 1 base and J by 8 bases.

The chain has TRBV14 and TRBJ2-1; the match to TRBD2 covers 9 bases. The CDR3 is 16 amino acids. V was clipped by 1 base and J by 4 bases; unmatched bases: 5. Germline V gene data show CDR1 as SGHDN and CDR2 as FVKESK. The CDR3 sequence: CASSQAYLAGYNEQFF. In DNA, the CDR3 is TGTGCCAGCAGCCAAGCGTATCTAGCGGGGTACAATGAGCAGTTCTTC.

This chain uses TRBV5-4 with TRBJ2-2; tentatively, D is TRBD1 (6 bases). Germline-derived CDR1 and CDR2 are SGHNT and YYREEE (reference sequence). V shed 1 base and J shed 6 bases, with 13 bases lying between them. This CDR3 is built from 15 residues. DNA for the CDR3: TGTGCCAGCAGCTTGTATTCCCAGGGGTCCGGGGAGCTGTTTTTT. Its translation is CASSLYSQGSGELFF.

The chain's CDR3 is CASSVDRITEAFF. The CDR3 DNA sequence: TGTGCCAGCAGCGTCGACAGGATCACTGAAGCTTTCTTT. V is TRBV5-5 and J is TRBJ1-1; a weak D match, TRBD1 (6 bases). Germline CDR1 reads SGHKS; CDR2 reads YYEKEE (reference sequence). V was pared by 4 bases and J by 4 bases, with 11 bases between. The CDR3 contains 13 residues.

The chain joins TRBV18 to TRBJ1-2; 8 nucleotides line up with TRBD1. From germline, CDR1 is KGHSH and CDR2 LQKENI. The CDR3 is made up of 13 amino acids. The ends lost 6 bases at V and 6 bases at J; junction bases unmatched: 6. CDR3 sequence reads: CASSHDRGNGYTF. CDR3 nucleotide sequence: TGTGCCAGCTCCCACGACAGGGGTAATGGCTACACCTTC.

The CDR3 sequence is CASSLWSSYNSPLHF. DNA for the CDR3: TGTGCCAGCAGCTTGTGGAGCTCCTATAATTCACCCCTCCACTTT. The rearrangement links TRBV5-5 to TRBJ1-6; D remains ambiguous. Per germline, CDR1 SGHKS and CDR2 YYEKEE (reference sequence). V was trimmed by 1 base and J by 0 bases, leaving 5 bases between them. The CDR3 extends over 15 amino acids.

This rearrangement joins TRBV21-1 to TRBJ2-1; whether TRBD1, the table's D call, matches the DNA was not checked. TRBV21-1 is recorded as a pseudogene. This CDR3 comprises 15 residues. For the CDR3, the DNA is TGTGCCAGCAGCAAAGCGGGCAGGGGCCACAATGAGCAGTTCTTC. Its protein product is CASSKAGRGHNEQFF.

The rearrangement joins TRBV24-1 to TRBJ2-1; TRBD1 is a possible D gene (8 bases). With 11 bases removed from V and 6 bases from J, the gap between germline ends came to 22 bases. The CDR3 has 15 amino acids. Germline V gene data show CDR1 as KGHDR and CDR2 as SFDVKD. The CDR3 coding sequence is TGTGCCAATGACCGGACAGGGACTATAAGCAATGAGCAGTTCTTC. Translation gives CANDRTGTISNEQFF.

The chain joins TRBV27 to TRBJ2-2, with 12 bases that match TRBD2. This CDR3 spans 15 amino acids. Germline loops: CDR1 MNHEY, CDR2 SMNVEV (reference sequence). The trim removed 6 bases at V and 7 bases at J, leaving 6 bases unmatched. CDR3 amino acids: CASRSSGGAHGELFF. The CDR3 region has the DNA TGTGCCAGCAGGTCTAGCGGGGGGGCCCACGGGGAGCTGTTTTTT.